This T cell receptor beta chain was observed in a study of blood T cell repertoires in COVID-19. The overall study: From T cells, B-cell-depleted T cells, or PBMCs came the material, which was cDNA or gDNA.

CDR1 is MNHNS, CDR2 SASEGT, per germline. The CDR3 length is 15 residues. After removal of 2 bases from V and 2 bases from J, the junction contained 3 bases not matched to a gene. Those enrolled in Seattle joined during active infection and were followed longitudinally afterward. The repertoire was sequenced with immunoSEQ multiplex PCR; TCRdb's copy has only in-frame clones and lacks some. The data contain under 200,000 clones, 80% to 85% of them singletons. This rearrangement joins TRBV6-1 to TRBJ2-3; TRBD2 matches at 8 bases. The clonotype originates from a woman in her sixties or seventies with COVID-19, enrolled during active disease. The source material was peripheral blood. This CDR3 is CASSERAGATDTQYF. CDR3 DNA sequence: TGTGCCAGCAGTGAAAGAGCGGGGGCCACAGATACGCAGTATTTT.